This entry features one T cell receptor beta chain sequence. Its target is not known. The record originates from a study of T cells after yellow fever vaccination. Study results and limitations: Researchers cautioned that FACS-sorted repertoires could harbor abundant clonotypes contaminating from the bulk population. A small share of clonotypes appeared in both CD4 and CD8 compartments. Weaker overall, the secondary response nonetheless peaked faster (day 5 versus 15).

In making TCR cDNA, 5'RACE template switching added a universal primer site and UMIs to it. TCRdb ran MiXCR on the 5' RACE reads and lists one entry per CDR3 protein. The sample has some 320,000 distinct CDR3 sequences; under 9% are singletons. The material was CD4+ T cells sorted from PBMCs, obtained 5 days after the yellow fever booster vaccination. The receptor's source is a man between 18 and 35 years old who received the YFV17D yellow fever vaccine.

The CDR3 protein is CASSFQGVGTGELFF. The CDR3 DNA is TGCGCCAGCAGCTTCCAGGGGGTGGGCACCGGGGAGCTGTTTTTT. This chain links TRBV5-1 with TRBJ2-2; 7 positions match TRBD1. Losses at the gene ends were 2 bases for V and 4 bases for J; bases not matched to a gene: 5. The V gene's germline CDR1 is SGHRS and CDR2 YFSETQ. The CDR3 runs 15 residues.